These T cell receptor beta chains were read from a single sample in a study of spatial heterogeneity in lung cancer. TCRdb re-called the 5' RACE reads with MiXCR, one entry per CDR3 protein. The sample yields approximately 24,000 distinct CDR3 sequences, about 4.5% seen once. The source was PBMCs, collected at surgery. Source of these receptors: a male donor with early-stage non-small cell lung cancer. Each CDR3 is given with its conserved first and last residue. The D gene is left open where the match is weak. Size is stated for part of the rows, as once, few or many counts, or as a class when the clone is expanded.

j_gene: TRBJ2-3; abundance: many; v_gene: TRBV6-2/TRBV6-3; d_gene: TRBD2; CDR3aa: CASSYGGGRAGTQYF; CDR3nt: TGTGCCAGCAGTTATGGTGGCGGGAGGGCCGGGACGCAGTATTTT
j_gene: TRBJ2-3; abundance: many; v_gene: TRBV28; d_gene: TRBD2; CDR3aa: CASTLGGWGSTDTQYF; CDR3nt: TGTGCCAGCACCCTCGGGGGGTGGGGGAGCACAGATACGCAGTATTTT
j_gene: TRBJ2-7; abundance: many; v_gene: TRBV20-1; d_gene: NA; CDR3aa: CSASPRQGAEQYF; CDR3nt: TGCAGTGCTTCTCCACGGCAGGGAGCCGAGCAGTACTTC
j_gene: TRBJ1-1; abundance: many; v_gene: TRBV14; d_gene: TRBD1; CDR3aa: CASSQQGQLNTEAFF; CDR3nt: TGTGCCAGCAGCCAGCAGGGACAGTTGAACACTGAAGCTTTCTTT
j_gene: TRBJ1-4; abundance: many; v_gene: TRBV3-1; d_gene: NA; CDR3aa: CASSQAQGGEKLFF; CDR3nt: TGTGCCAGCAGCCAAGCCCAGGGCGGAGAAAAACTGTTTTTT
j_gene: TRBJ2-3; abundance: many; v_gene: TRBV7-3; d_gene: NA; CDR3aa: CASSSGTLSSTDTQYF; CDR3nt: TGTGCCAGCAGCTCCGGGACACTGTCTAGCACAGATACGCAGTATTTT
j_gene: TRBJ2-1; abundance: few; v_gene: TRBV7-9; d_gene: NA; CDR3aa: CASSRLDSEQFF; CDR3nt: TGTGCCAGCAGCCGACTAGACAGTGAGCAGTTCTTC
j_gene: TRBJ1-2; abundance: many; v_gene: TRBV20-1; d_gene: TRBD1; CDR3aa: CSARDEGTGADGYTF; CDR3nt: TGCAGTGCTAGAGATGAGGGGACAGGGGCAGATGGCTACACCTTC
j_gene: TRBJ2-3; abundance: many; v_gene: TRBV29-1; d_gene: NA; CDR3aa: CSVDLSTGVTQYF; CDR3nt: TGCAGCGTTGACTTGTCTACCGGAGTTACGCAGTATTTT
j_gene: TRBJ2-1; abundance: many; v_gene: TRBV5-4; d_gene: TRBD2; CDR3aa: CASSSSLAGVYNEQFF; CDR3nt: TGTGCCAGCAGCTCCTCTCTAGCGGGAGTTTACAATGAGCAGTTCTTC
j_gene: TRBJ2-3; abundance: many; v_gene: TRBV2; d_gene: NA; CDR3aa: CASSSTASTDTQYF; CDR3nt: TGTGCCAGCAGTTCGACAGCTAGCACAGATACGCAGTATTTT
j_gene: TRBJ1-2; abundance: many; v_gene: TRBV6-5; d_gene: NA; CDR3aa: CASSSFGLVNGYTF; CDR3nt: TGTGCCAGCAGTTCCTTCGGGTTGGTGAATGGCTACACCTTC
j_gene: TRBJ2-6; abundance: many; v_gene: TRBV6-2/TRBV6-3; d_gene: NA; CDR3aa: CASARQVHSGANVLTF; CDR3nt: TGTGCCAGCGCTAGACAGGTCCACTCTGGGGCCAACGTCCTGACTTTC
j_gene: TRBJ1-4; abundance: NA; v_gene: TRBV7-2; d_gene: TRBD1; CDR3aa: CASSPDSTTQGGKLFF; CDR3nt: TGTGCCAGCAGCCCTGACTCGACAACCCAGGGGGGAAAACTGTTTTTT
j_gene: TRBJ2-7; abundance: many; v_gene: TRBV20-1; d_gene: TRBD2; CDR3aa: CSARDGGGIYEQYF; CDR3nt: TGCAGTGCTAGAGATGGGGGAGGGATCTACGAGCAGTACTTC
j_gene: TRBJ2-2; abundance: many; v_gene: TRBV20-1; d_gene: TRBD2; CDR3aa: CSARRAGGTGELFF; CDR3nt: TGCAGTGCCCGTCGGGCGGGAGGAACCGGGGAGCTGTTTTTT
j_gene: TRBJ1-3; abundance: many; v_gene: TRBV20-1; d_gene: NA; CDR3aa: CSARNAGNTIYF; CDR3nt: TGCAGTGCTAGGAACGCTGGAAACACCATATATTTT
j_gene: TRBJ2-1; abundance: medium-sized; v_gene: TRBV29-1; d_gene: NA; CDR3aa: CSVQSGWSGDNEQFF; CDR3nt: TGCAGCGTCCAATCAGGGTGGTCAGGGGACAATGAGCAGTTCTTC
j_gene: TRBJ1-4; abundance: many; v_gene: TRBV20-1; d_gene: TRBD1; CDR3aa: CSAKGTGNEKLFF; CDR3nt: TGCAGTGCTAAAGGGACAGGGAATGAAAAACTGTTTTTT
j_gene: TRBJ2-3; abundance: few; v_gene: TRBV19; d_gene: NA; CDR3aa: CASSAQGTGDTQYF; CDR3nt: TGTGCCAGTAGCGCTCAGGGAACTGGAGATACGCAGTATTTT
j_gene: TRBJ2-1; abundance: many; v_gene: TRBV12-3/TRBV12-4; d_gene: NA; CDR3aa: CASSFGQSGEQFF; CDR3nt: TGTGCCAGCAGTTTCGGACAGTCAGGTGAGCAGTTCTTC
j_gene: TRBJ2-7; abundance: medium-sized; v_gene: TRBV20-1; d_gene: NA; CDR3aa: CSAKGLSSYEQYF; CDR3nt: TGCAGTGCTAAGGGGCTCAGCTCCTACGAGCAGTACTTC
j_gene: TRBJ1-5; abundance: many; v_gene: TRBV19; d_gene: NA; CDR3aa: CASRAEGRGSNQPQHF; CDR3nt: TGTGCCAGTAGAGCGGAGGGGCGTGGTAGCAATCAGCCCCAGCATTTT
j_gene: TRBJ2-2; abundance: many; v_gene: TRBV29-1; d_gene: NA; CDR3aa: CSVERWGSRRELFF; CDR3nt: TGCAGCGTTGAAAGGTGGGGCTCAAGACGGGAGCTGTTTTTT
j_gene: TRBJ1-2; abundance: many; v_gene: TRBV3-1; d_gene: NA; CDR3aa: CASSQAVYGYTF; CDR3nt: TGTGCCAGCAGCCAAGCTGTCTATGGCTACACCTTC
j_gene: TRBJ2-7; abundance: many; v_gene: TRBV7-2; d_gene: NA; CDR3aa: CASSLGSIYEQYF; CDR3nt: TGTGCCAGCAGCCTCGGGAGTATATACGAGCAGTACTTC
j_gene: TRBJ1-5; abundance: many; v_gene: TRBV12-3/TRBV12-4; d_gene: TRBD1; CDR3aa: CASSPEDRGRQPQHF; CDR3nt: TGTGCCAGCAGCCCAGAGGACAGGGGCAGGCAGCCCCAGCATTTT
j_gene: TRBJ1-1; abundance: many; v_gene: TRBV4-2; d_gene: NA; CDR3aa: CASSQELRGNTEAFF; CDR3nt: TGTGCCAGCAGCCAAGAACTGAGGGGGAACACTGAAGCTTTCTTT
j_gene: TRBJ1-1; abundance: many; v_gene: TRBV28; d_gene: NA; CDR3aa: CATLGSEAFF; CDR3nt: TGTGCCACCTTGGGGTCTGAAGCTTTCTTT
j_gene: TRBJ2-5; abundance: few; v_gene: TRBV5-4; d_gene: TRBD2; CDR3aa: CASKREKETQYF; CDR3nt: TGTGCCAGCAAGCGGGAGAAAGAGACCCAGTACTTC
j_gene: TRBJ2-7; abundance: many; v_gene: TRBV6-2/TRBV6-3; d_gene: NA; CDR3aa: CASSYSSGRPNEQYF; CDR3nt: TGTGCCAGCAGTTACTCTTCAGGGCGGCCCAACGAGCAGTACTTC
j_gene: TRBJ1-5; abundance: many; v_gene: TRBV19; d_gene: NA; CDR3aa: CASSIGRYSNQPQHF; CDR3nt: TGTGCCAGTAGTATAGGGCGATATAGCAATCAGCCCCAGCATTTT
j_gene: TRBJ2-1; abundance: many; v_gene: TRBV11-2; d_gene: TRBD1; CDR3aa: CASSPRQGENEQFF; CDR3nt: TGTGCCAGCAGCCCGCGACAGGGTGAGAATGAGCAGTTCTTC
j_gene: TRBJ2-3; abundance: many; v_gene: TRBV27; d_gene: TRBD2; CDR3aa: CASSTTSGRYTQYF; CDR3nt: TGTGCCAGCAGCACGACTAGCGGGAGGTATACGCAGTATTTT
j_gene: TRBJ2-4; abundance: many; v_gene: TRBV11-1; d_gene: TRBD2; CDR3aa: CASRPTGRGDKNIQYF; CDR3nt: TGTGCCAGCAGACCTACCGGGAGGGGTGACAAAAACATTCAGTACTTC
j_gene: TRBJ1-6; abundance: many; v_gene: TRBV20-1; d_gene: NA; CDR3aa: CSAGDRRKVSPLHF; CDR3nt: TGCAGTGCTGGGGACCGACGGAAGGTTTCGCCCCTCCACTTT
j_gene: TRBJ2-3; abundance: NA; v_gene: TRBV2; d_gene: NA; CDR3aa: CASSLAPSDTQYF; CDR3nt: TGTGCCAGCAGCCTCGCTCCATCAGATACGCAGTATTTT
j_gene: TRBJ1-1; abundance: many; v_gene: TRBV20-1; d_gene: NA; CDR3aa: CSARAPREAFF; CDR3nt: TGCAGTGCTAGGGCCCCGCGGGAAGCTTTCTTT
j_gene: TRBJ2-5; abundance: medium-sized; v_gene: TRBV7-2; d_gene: NA; CDR3aa: CASSYDRSAGAQYF; CDR3nt: TGTGCCAGCAGCTACGACAGGTCTGCGGGGGCCCAGTACTTC
j_gene: TRBJ1-3; abundance: many; v_gene: TRBV29-1; d_gene: TRBD1; CDR3aa: CSVTLRDRGRNTIYF; CDR3nt: TGCAGCGTGACCCTTCGGGACAGGGGACGAAACACCATATATTTT
j_gene: TRBJ1-1; abundance: many; v_gene: TRBV28; d_gene: TRBD1; CDR3aa: CASSLSSGGGGTEAFF; CDR3nt: TGTGCCAGCAGTTTATCCTCAGGGGGCGGAGGTACTGAAGCTTTCTTT
j_gene: TRBJ1-6; abundance: many; v_gene: TRBV4-2; d_gene: NA; CDR3aa: CASSQASSYNSPLHF; CDR3nt: TGTGCCAGCAGCCAAGCCAGCTCCTATAATTCACCCCTCCACTTT
j_gene: TRBJ2-7; abundance: few; v_gene: TRBV7-8; d_gene: TRBD1; CDR3aa: CASSPQTGGVYERVYEQYF; CDR3nt: TGTGCCAGCAGCCCACAGACAGGGGGCGTCTACGAGCGCGTCTACGAGCAGTACTTC
j_gene: TRBJ1-4; abundance: many; v_gene: TRBV20-1; d_gene: NA; CDR3aa: CSASGLANEKLFF; CDR3nt: TGCAGTGCTTCAGGGCTGGCTAATGAAAAACTGTTTTTT
j_gene: TRBJ2-7; abundance: many; v_gene: TRBV7-8; d_gene: TRBD1; CDR3aa: CASSPRQGEPYEQYF; CDR3nt: TGTGCCAGCAGCCCCCGACAGGGCGAACCCTACGAGCAGTACTTC
j_gene: TRBJ2-2; abundance: NA; v_gene: TRBV27; d_gene: NA; CDR3aa: CASSLSVQGPPDGELFF; CDR3nt: TGTGCCAGCAGTTTATCCGTCCAGGGGCCTCCGGACGGGGAGCTGTTTTTT
j_gene: TRBJ1-1; abundance: many; v_gene: TRBV28; d_gene: TRBD1; CDR3aa: CASSSGGTVIEAFF; CDR3nt: TGTGCCAGCAGTTCGGGTGGGACAGTAATTGAAGCTTTCTTT
j_gene: TRBJ1-1; abundance: many; v_gene: TRBV29-1; d_gene: TRBD1; CDR3aa: CSGGAGTGGTEAFF; CDR3nt: TGCAGCGGCGGGGCCGGGACAGGGGGCACTGAAGCTTTCTTT